This T cell receptor (beta chain) was profiled in a study of T cell responses to AZD1222 COVID-19 vaccine (dated by TCRdb to about 2021). General notes on the study: AZD1222 recipients whose second dose came at about 4 weeks and those whose second dose came at about 12 weeks were combined into one group, since spike-specific TCR depth and breadth did not differ between the two schedules. A total of 230 to 250 trial participants underwent TCR sequencing, of whom some 200 had received two doses of AZD1222 and 26 had received two doses of the MenACWY control vaccine. Trial participants were enrolled by age into subgroups of 18-55, 56-69 and 70-plus years, and roughly 150, 30 and 60 TCR-sequenced participants, respectively, were included in these subgroups. Study-wide conclusions, independent of this receptor: The whole spike protein was spanned by vaccine-associated CD4 TCRs, and dominant responses were seen in regions 160-218 and 743-854. After two AZD1222 doses, both the breadth and the depth of spike-specific TCRs were significantly higher than at day 0 and than in MenACWY recipients. In the small 56-69-year group, the increase in depth fell short of significance, most likely because of low power. Conclusions about previously exposed vaccinees are limited because only six or seven AZD1222 recipients were SARS-CoV-2 seropositive at baseline. Because no day 14 peak-response samples were available, the repertoires could be characterized only after the peak T cell response. Participants were mostly white British, with more females than males. The authors suggested clonal diversity may have been underestimated. Reportedly, almost half of the unique spike-specific TCRs recognized epitopes lying outside the regions that are mutated in the B.1.351 and B.1.1.7 variants.

The time point label of this sample denotes: baseline before first vaccination. Samples from vaccinated people were obtained from the UK trials COV001 and COV002, which included a single-blind randomized controlled phase 2/3 trial of AZD1222 (ChAdOx1 nCoV-19) in healthy adults. For TCRbeta chain sequencing, PBMC samples from trial participants were taken at day 0 and at day 28 after the second dose. A note on this clone: Its cognate antigen has yet to be identified. Qualities for individual bases were not recorded, and no much larger clone is one base off.

The CDR3 regions of human TCRbeta chains were analyzed by immunosequencing. In the authors' own workflow: Repertoire TCRs were checked for matches against a reference library of SARS-CoV-2-specific TCRs that had been generated using the MIRA antigen-specificity platform. Breadth was defined as the fraction of unique TCRs that were SARS-CoV-2-associated. Depth was defined as the fraction of total T cells that were SARS-CoV-2-associated. Each spike-specific TCR was assigned to its reactive spike region and to a CD4 or CD8 class using the MIRA data. Log10-transformed breadth and depth values were compared by one-way ANOVA with Sidak's multiple comparisons tests. This is the immuneACCESS table as TCRdb keeps it, with only in-frame sequences that have V and J called. A part of the clones is gone; compared with another copy, unresolved V genes explain less than half, and the rest is unexplained. The V and J calls and clone size were taken over from that table, and D and trimming were inferred from the DNA. The sample table records some 130,000 clones; 85% to 95% of these occur just once. The ten largest make up approximately 5.4% of the sample.

Sample: peripheral blood, taken on day 0 of AZD1222 vaccination. The sequence was collected from an adult in good health.

The DNA sequence is TGTGCCATCACGGCCCTGCCGGGGGGGACTAGCACAGATACGCAGTATTTT. Its translation is CAITALPGGTSTDTQYF. The chain employs TRBV10-3 and TRBJ2-3; a stretch of 8 junction bases matches TRBD2. The CDR3 spans 17 residues, from the cysteine through the phenylalanine. The only DNA kept is the CDR3, 51 bases in frame from the first base. V ends up 7 bases short and J 0 bases short, with an unmatched junction base count of 12. CDR1 and CDR2 are drawn from the germline V gene: ENHRY, SYGVKD.